This T cell receptor (beta chain) was recovered during a study of T cell repertoires in cytomegalovirus infection. About the research overall: Both a matching HLA type and CMV infection were indicated by public TCR beta signatures.

This clonotype occurred a few times. Its antigen is currently unknown. This CDR3 spans 14 amino acids. Trimming pared 4 bases from V and 0 bases from J, leaving 10 bases between. CDR1 and CDR2 from the germline V gene are SEHNR and FQNEAQ (reference sequence). In TCRdb, the reads were re-called with MiXCR into one record per CDR3 protein. The sample includes 110,000 to 150,000 distinct CDR3 sequences, roughly a third of them seen just once. The material sequenced was CD8+ T cells from cultured PBMCs, taken from culture after CMV antigen stimulation. This chain uses TRBV7-9 with TRBJ2-7; D perhaps matches TRBD1 (5 bases). The receptor was derived from a human donor in good health (CMV status not recorded). Some clones in this sample may be carry-over from other donors' samples. The CDR3 sequence is CASSSTAGSYEQYF. The CDR3 DNA is TGTGCCAGCAGCTCGACAGCTGGCTCCTACGAGCAGTACTTC.